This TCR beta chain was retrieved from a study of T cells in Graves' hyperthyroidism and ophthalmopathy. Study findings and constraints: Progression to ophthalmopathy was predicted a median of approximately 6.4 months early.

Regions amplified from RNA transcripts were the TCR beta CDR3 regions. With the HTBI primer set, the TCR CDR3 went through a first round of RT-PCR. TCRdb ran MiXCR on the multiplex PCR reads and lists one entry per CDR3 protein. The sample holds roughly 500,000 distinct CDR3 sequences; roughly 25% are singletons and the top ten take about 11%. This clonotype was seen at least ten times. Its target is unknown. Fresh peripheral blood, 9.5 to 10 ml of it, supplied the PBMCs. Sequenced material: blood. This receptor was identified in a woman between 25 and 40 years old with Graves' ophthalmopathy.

CDR3 in amino acids: CASTHRGRETQYF. The CDR3 DNA reads TGTGCCAGCACTCACAGAGGGCGGGAGACCCAGTACTTC. The chain employs TRBV6-5 and TRBJ2-5; weak D call: TRBD2 (5 bases). Germline V gene sequence: CDR1 MNHEY, CDR2 SVGAGI. This CDR3 has 13 residues. The V end was cut by 7 bases, the J end by 5 bases, with 14 bases between.